This TCR beta chain was recovered during a study of T-cell memory formation after mild COVID-19. Overall study context: Largely donor-specific sequence clusters came from a couple of donors. Study outcomes and limitations: Day 15 to 85 contracting clones showed balanced CD4/CD8; day 15 to 37 expanders favored CD4+. Researchers found some responding clones in pre-infection memory, a sign that cross-reactive memory joined.

This CDR3 spans 11 amino acids. Trimming took 8 bases from V and 5 from J, leaving 8 bases between them. Points on this clonotype: Its antigen is not known.

TCRdb reanalysed the 5' RACE reads using MiXCR and keeps one entry per CDR3 protein. Found here are under 50,000 distinct CDR3 sequences, roughly 27% of them singletons; the top ten hold around two fifths. The sequenced material came from PBMCs or a T cell subset sorted from them (not recorded which). The sequence was collected from a man younger than 35 who had mild COVID-19 (a few samples of this study predate the infection). Cell type and time point are not known. The genes are TRBV12-3 or TRBV12-4 and TRBJ2-3; no definite D call. The CDR3 DNA follows: TGTGCCAGCGACGGTGGAGATACGCAGTATTTT. Amino acid sequence: CASDGGDTQYF.